This T cell receptor (beta chain) was sequenced in a study of Ad26.COV2.S vaccination and SARS-CoV-2 variants. Overall study context: Administration of Ad26.COV2.S was intramuscular, either once or twice 56 days apart.

As to this clone: Its matching antigen is unknown.

Treatment meaning: some 19 received Ad26.COV2.S at low or high dose, single or two shots; about 5 received placebo; per-sample allocation not given. It was on day 63 after the first vaccine or placebo injection that samples were taken. Study-wide results and limits: Total T cell responses were possibly underestimated by TCR breadth and depth analyses. There was reportedly substantial breadth in spike-specific CD8+ and CD4+ T cell responses after vaccination. Vaccinated and placebo-treated recipients had similar non-spike TCR breadth.

Sequencing used immunoSEQ multiplex PCR; TCRdb keeps in-frame clones, though not all of them. Of 400,000 or so clones listed, 75% to 90% are singletons. Material: peripheral blood, obtained in a trial of Ad26.COV2.S vaccine versus placebo. The origin of this receptor is a person aged 18 to 59 who received the Ad26.COV2.S COVID-19 vaccine or a placebo.

The CDR3 bases are TGTGCCAGCAGCAGTCTGGACGCGCCAAACTCTAATTCACCCCTCCACTTT. Its protein is CASSSLDAPNSNSPLHF. J is TRBJ1-6 and V is TRBV7-2; D gene unclear. With 5 bases removed from V and 6 bases from J, the gap between germline ends came to 20 bases. CDR1 and CDR2 from the germline V gene are SGHTA and FQGNSA. The CDR3 has 17 amino acids. The whole variable domain, filled in from reference TRBV7-2 and TRBJ1-6, reads GAGVSQSPSNKVTEKGKDVELRCDPISGHTALYWYRQSLGQGLEFLIYFQGNSAPDKSGLPSDRFSAERTGGSVSTLTIQRTQQEDSAVYLCASSSLDAPNSNSPLHFGNGTRLTVT.